This T cell receptor (beta chain) was recorded in a study of a mutant IDH1 vaccine in newly diagnosed glioma. Note on this clone: What it binds is unknown. The junction differs from germline at one of its ends, possibly a read error.

The time point: week 11, during vaccination. Doses comprised 300 ug of mutant IDH1 20-mer peptide each, plus topical imiquimod. The germline V gene encodes CDR1 SGHTA and CDR2 FQGNSA. The length of the CDR3 is 14 residues. Repertoires were generated with immunoSEQ multiplex PCR, while TCRdb's copy carries only in-frame clones and drops some. The sample holds 55,000 to 65,000 clones; roughly 80% are singletons and the top ten take 3.5% to 4.5%. The TCR comes from a man aged 30 to 39 with glioma. The rearrangement uses TRBV7-2 and TRBJ2-1, with unresolved D. This sample comprised PBMCs, obtained from a glioma patient whose treatment included an IDH1 peptide vaccine. CDR3 in DNA: TGTGCCAGCAGCTTACAACACTTCTACAATGAGCAGCTCTTC. The encoded protein is CASSLQHFYNEQLF.